Listed here are 8 T cell receptor beta chains from one sample, sequenced in a study of blood T cell repertoires in COVID-19. Method: immunoSEQ multiplex PCR; TCRdb's copy keeps in-frame clones and lacks some. The sample holds 400,000 or so clones, about 87% seen once. The specimen was PBMCs or T cells enriched from blood (not recorded which). Receptors were obtained from a man in his forties in a cohort exposed to, infected with or recovered from COVID-19 (not recorded which).

The chain is built from TRBV29-1 and TRBJ2-7, with 10 bases lining up with TRBD2. The length of the CDR3 is 14 residues. The trim removed 4 bases at V and 1 base at J, leaving 4 bases unmatched. Looked up from germline, CDR1 is SQVTM and CDR2 is ANQGSEA. The CDR3 DNA reads TGCAGCGTTGCTGGACTAGCGGAGTCCTACGAGCAGTACTTC. It translates to CSVAGLAESYEQYF.

J is TRBJ2-4 and V is TRBV11-2; 12 positions match TRBD2. Losses at the gene ends were 5 bases for V and 2 bases for J; bases not matched to a gene: 10. CDR3 length: 18 residues. Germline V gives CDR1 SGHAT, CDR2 FQNNGV. This CDR3 reads CASSDLAGGLLPKNIQYF. CDR3 nucleotides: TGTGCCAGCAGCGATCTAGCGGGAGGGCTTTTACCCAAAAACATTCAGTACTTC.

The chain carries TRBV5-5 and TRBJ1-6; no definite D call. The V end was cut by 0 bases, the J end by 7 bases, with 8 bases between. The CDR3 contains 14 residues. CDR1 is SGHKS and CDR2 is YYEKEE in the germline V gene (reference sequence). CDR3 residues: CASSLDYGNSPLHF. The CDR3 nucleotides are TGTGCCAGCAGCTTGGATTATGGCAATTCACCCCTCCACTTT.

Only one count was recorded for this clone. This chain uses TRBV6-6 with TRBJ2-7, with 10 bases aligning to TRBD2. The V gene's germline CDR1 is MNHNY and CDR2 SVGAGI (reference sequence). V shed 8 bases and J 2 bases; nucleotides not matched to a gene: 15. The CDR3 consists of 17 residues. The CDR3 DNA reads as TGTGCCAGCCGTCGGGCTAGCGGGAGCCAGTTAACCTACGAGCAGTACTTC. Protein: CASRRASGSQLTYEQYF.

The rearrangement links TRBV2 to TRBJ2-3, with D possibly TRBD1 on 6 matching bases. The CDR3 extends over 14 amino acids. Germline CDR1 and CDR2: SNHLY and FYNNEI. V was pared by 4 bases and J by 6 bases, with 14 bases between. The chain's CDR3 is CASSVGPRGDTQYF. In DNA, the CDR3 is TGTGCCAGCAGTGTTGGGCCCAGGGGCGATACGCAGTATTTT.

The gene calls are TRBV7-3 and TRBJ2-5, with D perhaps matching TRBD1 (5 bases). CDR1 SGHTA and CDR2 FQGTGA come from the germline V gene. The V end lost 3 bases, the J end lost 1 base, and 12 bases lay between the germline ends. This CDR3 contains 15 residues. The CDR3 region has the DNA TGTGCCAGCAGCTTGTTGCAGGGCTCCCAAGAGACCCAGTACTTC. Protein sequence: CASSLLQGSQETQYF. Variable domain in full (rest from reference TRBV7-3 and TRBJ2-5): GAGVSQTPSNKVTEKGKYVELRCDPISGHTALYWYRQSLGQGPEFLIYFQGTGAADDSGLPNDRFFAVRPEGSVSTLKIQRTERGDSAVYLCASSLLQGSQETQYFGPGTRLLVL.

The rearrangement uses TRBV27 and TRBJ2-1, with 15 bases that match TRBD2. With V trimmed by 7 bases and J by 10 bases, 5 bases remained unmatched. The CDR3 is made up of 14 amino acids. Germline values: CDR1 MNHEY, CDR2 SMNVEV (reference sequence). Written as DNA, the CDR3 is TGTGCCAGCACCCGGACTAGCGGGAGGGCGGAGCAGTTCTTC. Amino acid sequence: CASTRTSGRAEQFF.

J is TRBJ1-2 and V is TRBV27; 7 nucleotides line up with TRBD1. V shed 6 bases and J 6 bases; nucleotides not matched to a gene: 10. The CDR3 runs 14 residues. From germline, CDR1 is MNHEY and CDR2 SMNVEV (reference sequence). CDR3 sequence reads: CASRRADRPNGYTF. The CDR3 DNA reads TGTGCCAGCAGACGAGCGGACAGGCCCAATGGCTACACCTTC.